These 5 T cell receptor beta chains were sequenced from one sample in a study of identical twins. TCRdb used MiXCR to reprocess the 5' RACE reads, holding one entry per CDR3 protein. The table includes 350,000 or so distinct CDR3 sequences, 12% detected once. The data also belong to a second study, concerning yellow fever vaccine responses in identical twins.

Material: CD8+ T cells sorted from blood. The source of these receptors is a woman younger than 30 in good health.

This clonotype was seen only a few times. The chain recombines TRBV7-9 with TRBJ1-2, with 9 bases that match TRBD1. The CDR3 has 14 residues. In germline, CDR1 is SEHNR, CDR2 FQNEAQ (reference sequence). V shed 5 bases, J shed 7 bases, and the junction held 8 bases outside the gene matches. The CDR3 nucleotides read TGTGCCAGCAGCCTGGGACAGGGCGTCGGTGGCTACACCTTC. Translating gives CASSLGQGVGGYTF.

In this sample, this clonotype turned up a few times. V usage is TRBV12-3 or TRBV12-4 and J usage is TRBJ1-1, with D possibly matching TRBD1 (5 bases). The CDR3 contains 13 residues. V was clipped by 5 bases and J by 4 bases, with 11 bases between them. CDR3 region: CASSIQGPTEAFF. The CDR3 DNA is TGTGCCAGCAGTATCCAGGGTCCCACTGAAGCTTTCTTT.

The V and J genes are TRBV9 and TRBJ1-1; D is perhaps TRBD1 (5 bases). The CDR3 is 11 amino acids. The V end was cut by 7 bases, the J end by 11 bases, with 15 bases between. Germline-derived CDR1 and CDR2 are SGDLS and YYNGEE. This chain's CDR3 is CASGGQGEAFF. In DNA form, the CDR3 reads TGTGCCAGCGGTGGGCAGGGTGAGGCTTTCTTT. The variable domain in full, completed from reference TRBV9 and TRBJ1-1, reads DSGVTQTPKHLITATGQRVTLRCSPRSGDLSVYWYQQSLDQGLQFLIQYYNGEERAKGNILERFSAQQFPDLHSELNLSSLELGDSALYFCASGGQGEAFFGQGTRLTVV.

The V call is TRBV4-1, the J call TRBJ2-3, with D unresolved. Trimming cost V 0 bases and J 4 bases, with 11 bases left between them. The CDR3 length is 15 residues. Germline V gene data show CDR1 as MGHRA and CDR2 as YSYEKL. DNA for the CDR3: TGCGCCAGCAGCCAAGAAAACGTCCTAGCAGATACGCAGTATTTT. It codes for CASSQENVLADTQYF.

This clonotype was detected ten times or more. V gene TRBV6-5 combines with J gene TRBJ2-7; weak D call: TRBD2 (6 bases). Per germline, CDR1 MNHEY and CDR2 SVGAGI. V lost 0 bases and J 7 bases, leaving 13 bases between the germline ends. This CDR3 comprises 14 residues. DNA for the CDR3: TGTGCCAGCAGTTACTCAGGCCAGGGAGGAGAGCAGTACTTC. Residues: CASSYSGQGGEQYF.